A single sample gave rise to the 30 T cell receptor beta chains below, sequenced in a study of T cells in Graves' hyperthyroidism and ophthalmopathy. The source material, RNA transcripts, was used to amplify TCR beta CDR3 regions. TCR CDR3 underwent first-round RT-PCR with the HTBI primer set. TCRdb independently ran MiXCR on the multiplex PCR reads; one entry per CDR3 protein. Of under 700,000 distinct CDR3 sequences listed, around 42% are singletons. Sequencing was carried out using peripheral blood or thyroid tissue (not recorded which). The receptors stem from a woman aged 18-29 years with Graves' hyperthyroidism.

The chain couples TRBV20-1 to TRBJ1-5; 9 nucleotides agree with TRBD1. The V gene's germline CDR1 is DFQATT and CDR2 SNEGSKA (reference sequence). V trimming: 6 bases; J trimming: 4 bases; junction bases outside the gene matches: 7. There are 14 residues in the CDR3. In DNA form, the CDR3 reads TGCAGTGCCCTGCCGGACAGGGGTAATCAGCCCCAGCATTTT. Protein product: CSALPDRGNQPQHF.

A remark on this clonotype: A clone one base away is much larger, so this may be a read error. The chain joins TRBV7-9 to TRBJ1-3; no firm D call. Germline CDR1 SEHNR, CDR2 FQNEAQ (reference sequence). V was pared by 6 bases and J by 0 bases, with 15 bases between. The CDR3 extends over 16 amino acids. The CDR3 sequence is CASSEEVPVSGNTIYF. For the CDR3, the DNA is TGTGCCAGCAGTGAAGAGGTTCCCGTCTCTGGAAACACCATATATTTT.

The CDR3: CATSSPRETQYF. DNA for the CDR3: TGTGCCACCAGCAGCCCTAGGGAGACCCAGTACTTC. The chain combines TRBV15 with TRBJ2-5; no definite D call. Germline-derived CDR1 and CDR2 are LNHNV and YYDKDF (reference sequence). The V end lost 3 bases, the J end lost 5 bases, and 7 bases lay between the germline ends. There are 12 residues in the CDR3.

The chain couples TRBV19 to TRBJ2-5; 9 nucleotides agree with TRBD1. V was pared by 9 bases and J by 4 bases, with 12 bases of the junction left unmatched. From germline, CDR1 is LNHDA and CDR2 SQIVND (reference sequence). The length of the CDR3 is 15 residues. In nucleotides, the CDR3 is TGTGCCAGCAGCGGGACAGGGATTTTGGGAGAGACCCAGTACTTC. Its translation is CASSGTGILGETQYF.

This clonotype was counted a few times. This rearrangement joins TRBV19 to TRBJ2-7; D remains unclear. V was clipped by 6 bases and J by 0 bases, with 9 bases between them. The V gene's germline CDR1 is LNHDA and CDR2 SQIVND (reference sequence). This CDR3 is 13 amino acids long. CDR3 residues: CASRTANSYEQYF. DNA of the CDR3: TGTGCCAGTAGAACGGCAAACTCCTACGAGCAGTACTTC.

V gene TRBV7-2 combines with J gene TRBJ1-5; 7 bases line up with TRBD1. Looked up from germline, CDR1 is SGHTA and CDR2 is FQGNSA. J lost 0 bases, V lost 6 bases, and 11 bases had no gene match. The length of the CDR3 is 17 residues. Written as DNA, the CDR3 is TGTGCCAGCAGTTACTTTCCGACAGGGAATAGCAATCAGCCCCAGCATTTT. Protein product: CASSYFPTGNSNQPQHF.

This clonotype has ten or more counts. The CDR3 DNA is TGTGCCAGCAGCGCTGAACAGGGATGGCATGGCTACACCTTC. Amino acids: CASSAEQGWHGYTF. The chain carries TRBV9 and TRBJ1-2; D possibly corresponds to TRBD1 (6 bases). The CDR3 loop spans 14 amino acids. Looked up from germline, CDR1 is SGDLS and CDR2 is YYNGEE. Trimming removed 3 bases from V and 6 bases from J, with 15 bases in between.

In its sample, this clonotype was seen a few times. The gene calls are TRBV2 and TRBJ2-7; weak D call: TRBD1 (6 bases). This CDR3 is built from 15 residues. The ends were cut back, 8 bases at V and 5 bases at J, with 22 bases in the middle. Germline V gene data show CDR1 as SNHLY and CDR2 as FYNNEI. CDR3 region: CASGPAGVSRDEQYF. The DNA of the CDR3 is TGTGCCAGCGGCCCGGCAGGGGTTTCGAGGGACGAGCAGTACTTC.

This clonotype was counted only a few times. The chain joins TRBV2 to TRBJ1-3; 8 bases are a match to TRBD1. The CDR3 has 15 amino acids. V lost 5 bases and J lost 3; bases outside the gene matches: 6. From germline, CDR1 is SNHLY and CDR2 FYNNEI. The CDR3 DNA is TGTGCCAGCAGTTTATCGGACAGGGTTGGAAACACCATATATTTT. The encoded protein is CASSLSDRVGNTIYF.

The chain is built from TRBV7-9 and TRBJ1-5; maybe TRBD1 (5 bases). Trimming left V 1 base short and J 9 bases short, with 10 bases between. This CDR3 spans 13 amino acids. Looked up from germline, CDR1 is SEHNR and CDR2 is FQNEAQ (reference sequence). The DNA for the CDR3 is TGTGCCAGCAGCTTAGAAGGGGCACCGCCCCAGCATTTT. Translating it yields CASSLEGAPPQHF.

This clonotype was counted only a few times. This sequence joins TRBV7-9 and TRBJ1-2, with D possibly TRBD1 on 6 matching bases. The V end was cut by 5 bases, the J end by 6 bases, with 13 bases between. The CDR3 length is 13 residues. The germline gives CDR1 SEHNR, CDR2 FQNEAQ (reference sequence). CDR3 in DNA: TGTGCCAGCAGCCCCGGACAGTTGGATGGCTACACCTTC. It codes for CASSPGQLDGYTF.

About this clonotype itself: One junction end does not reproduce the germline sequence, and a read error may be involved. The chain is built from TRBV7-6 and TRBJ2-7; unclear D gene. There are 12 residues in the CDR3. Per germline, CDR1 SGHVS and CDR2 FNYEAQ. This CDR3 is CASRLGIYEQYF. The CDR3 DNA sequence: TGTGCCAGCAGGTTAGGGATCTACGAGCAGTACTTC.

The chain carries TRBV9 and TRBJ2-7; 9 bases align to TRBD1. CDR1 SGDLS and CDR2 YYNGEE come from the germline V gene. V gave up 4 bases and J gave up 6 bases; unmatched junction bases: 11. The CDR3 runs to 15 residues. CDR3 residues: CASSPSGTGQGEQYF. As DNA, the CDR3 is TGTGCCAGCAGCCCTTCCGGGACAGGGCAGGGCGAGCAGTACTTC.

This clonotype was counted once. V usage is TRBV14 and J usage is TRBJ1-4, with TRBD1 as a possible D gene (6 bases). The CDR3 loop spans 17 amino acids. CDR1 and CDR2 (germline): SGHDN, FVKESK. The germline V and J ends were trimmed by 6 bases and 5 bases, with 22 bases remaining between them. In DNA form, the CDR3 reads TGTGCCAGCAGTTATACCCTCGGGGGCAGGGGCAATGAAAAACTGTTTTTT. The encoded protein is CASSYTLGGRGNEKLFF.

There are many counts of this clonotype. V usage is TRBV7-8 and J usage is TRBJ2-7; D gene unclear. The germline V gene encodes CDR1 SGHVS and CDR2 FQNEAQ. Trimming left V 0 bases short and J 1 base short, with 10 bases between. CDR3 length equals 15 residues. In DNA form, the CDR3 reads TGTGCCAGCAGCTTAGCGTTAGCAGCTTCCTACGAGCAGTACTTC. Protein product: CASSLALAASYEQYF.

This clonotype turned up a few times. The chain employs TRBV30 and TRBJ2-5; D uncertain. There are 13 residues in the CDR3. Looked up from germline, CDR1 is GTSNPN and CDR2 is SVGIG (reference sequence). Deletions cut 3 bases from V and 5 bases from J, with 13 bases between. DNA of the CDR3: TGTGCCTGGAGCTCTCCGGTGGTTGAGACCCAGTACTTC. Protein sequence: CAWSSPVVETQYF. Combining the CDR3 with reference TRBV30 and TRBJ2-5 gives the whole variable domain SQTIHQWPATLVQPVGSPLSLECTVEGTSNPNLYWYRQAAGRGLQLLFYSVGIGQISSEVPQNLSASRPQDRQFILSSKKLLLSDSGFYLCAWSSPVVETQYFGPGTRLLVL.

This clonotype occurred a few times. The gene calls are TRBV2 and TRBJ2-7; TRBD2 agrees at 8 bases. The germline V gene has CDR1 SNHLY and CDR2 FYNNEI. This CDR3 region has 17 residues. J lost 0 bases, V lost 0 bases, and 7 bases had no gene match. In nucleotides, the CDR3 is TGTGCCAGCAGTGAAGCGGCAGCTAGCGGGTACTCCTACGAGCAGTACTTC. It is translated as CASSEAAASGYSYEQYF.

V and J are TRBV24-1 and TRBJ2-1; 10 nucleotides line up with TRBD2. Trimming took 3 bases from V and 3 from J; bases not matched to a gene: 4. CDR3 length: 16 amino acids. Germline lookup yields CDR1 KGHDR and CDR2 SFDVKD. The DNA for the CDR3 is TGTGCCACCAGTGATACCACTAGCGGGGACTACAATGAGCAGTTCTTC. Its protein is CATSDTTSGDYNEQFF.

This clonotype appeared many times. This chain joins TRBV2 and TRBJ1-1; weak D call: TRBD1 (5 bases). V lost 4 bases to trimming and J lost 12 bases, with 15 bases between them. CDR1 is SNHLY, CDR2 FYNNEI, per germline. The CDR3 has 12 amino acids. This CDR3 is CASSAEGWISFF. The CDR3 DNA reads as TGTGCCAGCAGTGCGGAGGGGTGGATATCTTTCTTT.

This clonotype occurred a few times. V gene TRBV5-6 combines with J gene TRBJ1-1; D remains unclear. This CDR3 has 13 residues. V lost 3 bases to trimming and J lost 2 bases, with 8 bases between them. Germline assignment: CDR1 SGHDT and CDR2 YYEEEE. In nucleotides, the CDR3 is TGTGCCAGCAGCTCCGCTCCTAACACTGAAGCTTTCTTT. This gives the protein CASSSAPNTEAFF.

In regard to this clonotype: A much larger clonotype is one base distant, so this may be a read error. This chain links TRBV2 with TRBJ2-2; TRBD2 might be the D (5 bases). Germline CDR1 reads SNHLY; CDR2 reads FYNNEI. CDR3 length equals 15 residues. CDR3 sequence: CASGDGGGLTGELFF. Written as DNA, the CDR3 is TGTGCCAGCGGTGATGGCGGCGGGCTCACCGGGGAGCTGTTTTTT.

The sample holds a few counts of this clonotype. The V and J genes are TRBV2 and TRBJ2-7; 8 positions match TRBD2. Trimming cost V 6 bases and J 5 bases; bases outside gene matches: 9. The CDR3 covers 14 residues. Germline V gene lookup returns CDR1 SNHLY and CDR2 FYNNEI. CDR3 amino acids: CASSPKREQNEQYF. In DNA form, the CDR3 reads TGTGCCAGCAGCCCCAAGCGGGAGCAGAACGAGCAGTACTTC.

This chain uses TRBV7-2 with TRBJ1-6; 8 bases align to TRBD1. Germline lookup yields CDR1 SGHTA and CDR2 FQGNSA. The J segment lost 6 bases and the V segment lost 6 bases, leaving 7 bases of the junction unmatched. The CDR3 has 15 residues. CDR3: CASSSRTGSNSPLHF. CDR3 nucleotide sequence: TGTGCCAGCAGTTCCCGGACAGGGTCTAATTCACCCCTCCACTTT.

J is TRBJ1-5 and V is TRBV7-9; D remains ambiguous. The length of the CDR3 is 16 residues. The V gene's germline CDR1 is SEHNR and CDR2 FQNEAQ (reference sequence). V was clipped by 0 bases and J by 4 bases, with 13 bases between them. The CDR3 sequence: CASSLAVPRRNQPQHF. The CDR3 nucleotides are TGTGCCAGCAGCTTAGCGGTGCCCAGGCGAAATCAGCCCCAGCATTTT.

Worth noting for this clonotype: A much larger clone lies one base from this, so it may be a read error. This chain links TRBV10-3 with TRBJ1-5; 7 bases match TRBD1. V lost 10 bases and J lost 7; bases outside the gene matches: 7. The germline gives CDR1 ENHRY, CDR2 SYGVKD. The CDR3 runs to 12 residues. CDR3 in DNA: TGTGCCAGCAGCACAGGGGAACAGCCCCAGCATTTT. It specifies CASSTGEQPQHF.

In DNA form, the CDR3 reads TGTGCCAGCAGTGACAGGGGGCTTGGGAATCAGCCCCAGCATTTT. This gives the protein CASSDRGLGNQPQHF. The V gene is TRBV2, the J gene TRBJ1-5; TRBD1 matches at 8 bases. The V gene's germline CDR1 is SNHLY and CDR2 FYNNEI. J was trimmed by 4 bases and V by 3 bases; bases with no gene match: 5. This CDR3 comprises 15 residues.

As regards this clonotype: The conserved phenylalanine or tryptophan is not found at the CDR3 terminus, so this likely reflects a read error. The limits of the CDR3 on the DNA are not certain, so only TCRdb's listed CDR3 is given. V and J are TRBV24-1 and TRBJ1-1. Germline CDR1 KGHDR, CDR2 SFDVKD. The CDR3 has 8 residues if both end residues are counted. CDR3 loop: CATSDLFG.

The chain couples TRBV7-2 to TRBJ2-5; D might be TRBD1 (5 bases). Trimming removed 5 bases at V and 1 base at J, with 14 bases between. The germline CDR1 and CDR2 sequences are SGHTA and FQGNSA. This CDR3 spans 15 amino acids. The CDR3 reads CASSLSAGLQETQYF. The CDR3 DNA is TGTGCCAGCAGCCTAAGCGCAGGGCTCCAAGAGACCCAGTACTTC.

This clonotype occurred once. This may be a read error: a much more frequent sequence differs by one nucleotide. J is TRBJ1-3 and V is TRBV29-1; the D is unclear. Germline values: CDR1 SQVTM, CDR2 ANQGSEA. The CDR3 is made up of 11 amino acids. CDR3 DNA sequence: TGCGTGGGGAGCTCTGGAAACACCATATATTTT. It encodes CVGSSGNTIYF.

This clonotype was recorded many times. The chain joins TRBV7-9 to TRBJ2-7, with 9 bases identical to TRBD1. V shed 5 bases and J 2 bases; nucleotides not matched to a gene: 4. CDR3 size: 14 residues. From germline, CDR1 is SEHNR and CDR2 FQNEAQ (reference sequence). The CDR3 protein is CASSPGQGTYEQYF. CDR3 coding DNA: TGTGCCAGCAGCCCCGGACAGGGGACCTACGAGCAGTACTTC.